This section outlines one TCR beta chain sequence together with its context. Its antigen is not identified. This entry comes from a study of vaccination effects on CD4 cells after COVID-19. The study's findings and limits: Recruitment yielded few convalescent patients, and the study had no early post-infection timepoints.

This CDR3 region has 11 residues. The V end was cut by 6 bases, the J end by 4 bases, with 6 bases between. Germline loops: CDR1 MNHEY, CDR2 SVGEGT. The assay was immunoSEQ multiplex PCR, and TCRdb's table has in-frame clones only and misses some. Among approximately 50,000 clones listed, roughly 79% were seen once. Sequencing in the ViraFEST assay came after antigen-specific CD4+ T cells had been expanded with viral peptide pools, which were used to stimulate PBMC. When around nine days of culture had elapsed, CD4+ T cells were isolated. Vaccinees lacked prior SARS-CoV-2 infection and tested negative for nucleocapsid antibodies. The authors replaced half the medium with IL-2 medium on days 3 and 7.

Sequences were derived from CD4+ T cells from PBMCs cultured with HCoV-OC43 spike peptides, sampled before COVID-19 vaccination. Stated subset: HCoV-OC43 spike overlapping peptide pool stimulation. V usage is TRBV6-2 or TRBV6-3 and J usage is TRBJ2-5; D is uncertain. This clonotype was sampled from a human donor who received a COVID-19 vaccine. In DNA form, the CDR3 reads TGTGCCAGCAGCCCTTTAGAGACCCAGTACTTC. As protein: CASSPLETQYF.